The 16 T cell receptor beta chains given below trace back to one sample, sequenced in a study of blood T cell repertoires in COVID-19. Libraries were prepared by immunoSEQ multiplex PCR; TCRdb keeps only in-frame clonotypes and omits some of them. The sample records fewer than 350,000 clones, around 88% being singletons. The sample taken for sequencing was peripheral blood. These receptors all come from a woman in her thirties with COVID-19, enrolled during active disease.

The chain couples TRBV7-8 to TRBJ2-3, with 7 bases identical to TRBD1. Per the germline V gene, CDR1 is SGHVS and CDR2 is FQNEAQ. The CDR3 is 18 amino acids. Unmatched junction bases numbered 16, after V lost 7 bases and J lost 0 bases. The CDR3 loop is CASKHGTAISPSTDTQYF. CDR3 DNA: TGTGCCAGCAAACACGGGACAGCGATCTCTCCTAGCACAGATACGCAGTATTTT.

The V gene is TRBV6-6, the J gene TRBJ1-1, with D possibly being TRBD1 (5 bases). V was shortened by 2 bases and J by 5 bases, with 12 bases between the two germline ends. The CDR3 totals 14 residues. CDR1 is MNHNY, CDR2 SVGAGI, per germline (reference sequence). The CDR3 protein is CASSYDGADTEAFF. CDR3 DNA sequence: TGTGCCAGCAGTTACGATGGGGCGGATACTGAAGCTTTCTTT.

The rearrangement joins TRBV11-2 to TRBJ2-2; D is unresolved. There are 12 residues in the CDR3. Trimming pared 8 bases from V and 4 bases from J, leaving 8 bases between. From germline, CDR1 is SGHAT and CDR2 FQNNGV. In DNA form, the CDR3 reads TGTGCCAGCCCTTACGGCACCGGGGAGCTGTTTTTT. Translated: CASPYGTGELFF.

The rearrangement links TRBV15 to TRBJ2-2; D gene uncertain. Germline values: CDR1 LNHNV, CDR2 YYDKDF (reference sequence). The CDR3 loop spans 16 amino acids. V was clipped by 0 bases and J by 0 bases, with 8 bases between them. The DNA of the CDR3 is TGTGCCACCAGCAGAGATCGCCGGGCGAACACCGGGGAGCTGTTTTTT. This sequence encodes CATSRDRRANTGELFF.

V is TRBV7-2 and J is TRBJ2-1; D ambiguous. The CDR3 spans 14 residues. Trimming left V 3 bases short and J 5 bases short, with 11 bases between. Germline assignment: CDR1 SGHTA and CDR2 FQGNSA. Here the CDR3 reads CASSFATLDNEQFF. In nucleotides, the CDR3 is TGTGCCAGCAGCTTTGCGACACTCGACAATGAGCAGTTCTTC.

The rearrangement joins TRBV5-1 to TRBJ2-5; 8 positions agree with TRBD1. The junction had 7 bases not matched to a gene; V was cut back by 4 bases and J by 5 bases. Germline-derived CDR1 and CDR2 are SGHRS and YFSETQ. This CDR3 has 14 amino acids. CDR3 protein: CASSPDRVRETQYF. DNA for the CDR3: TGCGCCAGCAGCCCGGACAGGGTAAGGGAGACCCAGTACTTC.

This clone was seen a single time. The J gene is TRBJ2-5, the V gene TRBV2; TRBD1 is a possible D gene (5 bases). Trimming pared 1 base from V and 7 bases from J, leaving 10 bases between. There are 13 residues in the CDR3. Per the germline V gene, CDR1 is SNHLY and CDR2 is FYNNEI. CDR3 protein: CASSEVQGVTQYF. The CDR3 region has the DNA TGTGCCAGCAGTGAAGTCCAGGGTGTGACCCAGTACTTC.

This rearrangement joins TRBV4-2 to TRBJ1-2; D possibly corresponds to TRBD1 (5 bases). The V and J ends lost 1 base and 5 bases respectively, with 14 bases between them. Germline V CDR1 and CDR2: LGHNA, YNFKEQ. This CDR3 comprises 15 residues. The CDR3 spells CASSQAGQFQYGYTF. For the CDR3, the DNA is TGTGCCAGCAGCCAAGCAGGACAATTTCAATATGGCTACACCTTC.

CDR3 in DNA: TGCGCCAGCAGCTTGGGAGGCGGGAAATTGGATTACGAGCAGTACTTC. Its protein is CASSLGGGKLDYEQYF. This chain uses TRBV5-1 with TRBJ2-7, with D perhaps TRBD2 (6 bases). The CDR3 loop spans 16 amino acids. Germline CDR1 and CDR2: SGHRS and YFSETQ. The germline V and J ends were trimmed by 0 bases and 4 bases, with 17 bases remaining between them.

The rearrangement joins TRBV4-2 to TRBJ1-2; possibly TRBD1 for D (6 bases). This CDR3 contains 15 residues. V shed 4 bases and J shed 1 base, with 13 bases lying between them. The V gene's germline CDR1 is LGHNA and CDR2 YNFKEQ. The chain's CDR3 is CASSRPAGDNYGYTF. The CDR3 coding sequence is TGTGCCAGCAGCCGCCCAGCAGGGGATAACTATGGCTACACCTTC.

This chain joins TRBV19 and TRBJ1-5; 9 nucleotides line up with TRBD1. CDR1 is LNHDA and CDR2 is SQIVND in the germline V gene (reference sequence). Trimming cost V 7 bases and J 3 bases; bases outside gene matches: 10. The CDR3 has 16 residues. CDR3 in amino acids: CASTLATGGTNQPQHF. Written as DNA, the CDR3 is TGTGCCAGTACCCTTGCGACAGGGGGTACCAATCAGCCCCAGCATTTT.

This CDR3 is CASSESRVGEQFF. The CDR3 coding sequence is TGCGCCAGCAGTGAGTCCAGGGTGGGGGAGCAGTTCTTC. The chain recombines TRBV10-1 with TRBJ2-1; possible D gene TRBD1, 5 bases. Between the trimmed V and J ends, which lost 0 bases and 10 bases, there was a span of 10 bases. This CDR3 is built from 13 residues. Germline V CDR1 and CDR2: WNHNN, SYGVQD (reference sequence).

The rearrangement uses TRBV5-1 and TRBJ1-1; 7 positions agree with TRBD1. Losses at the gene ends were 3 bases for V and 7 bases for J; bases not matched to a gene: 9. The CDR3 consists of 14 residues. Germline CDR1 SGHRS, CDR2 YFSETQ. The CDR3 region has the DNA TGCGCCAGCAGCTCAGGGGGGTATGAGGGTGAAGCTTTCTTT. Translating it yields CASSSGGYEGEAFF.

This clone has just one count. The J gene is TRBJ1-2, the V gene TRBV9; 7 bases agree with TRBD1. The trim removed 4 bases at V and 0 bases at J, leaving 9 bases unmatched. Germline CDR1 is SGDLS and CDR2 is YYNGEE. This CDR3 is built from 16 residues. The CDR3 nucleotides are TGTGCCAGCAGCCCCCAGGGGACAGATGCTAACTATGGCTACACCTTC. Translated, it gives CASSPQGTDANYGYTF.

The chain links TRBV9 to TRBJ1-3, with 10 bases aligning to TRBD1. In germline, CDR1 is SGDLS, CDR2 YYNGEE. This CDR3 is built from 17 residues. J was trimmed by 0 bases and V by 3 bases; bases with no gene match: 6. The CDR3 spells CASSAEGQGNSGNTIYF. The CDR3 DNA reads TGTGCCAGCAGCGCGGAGGGACAGGGGAACTCTGGAAACACCATATATTTT.

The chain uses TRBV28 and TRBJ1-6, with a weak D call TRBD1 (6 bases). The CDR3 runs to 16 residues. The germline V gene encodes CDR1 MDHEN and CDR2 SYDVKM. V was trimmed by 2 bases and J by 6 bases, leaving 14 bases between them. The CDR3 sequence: CASSLPQGHGNSPLHF. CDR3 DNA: TGTGCCAGCAGTTTACCTCAGGGACATGGTAATTCACCCCTCCACTTT.